This T cell receptor (beta chain) was identified during a study of T-cell reconstitution after alpha-beta-depleted transplantation in children (dated by TCRdb to about 2016). Regarding the research as a whole: T-cell immune reconstitution after TCRalphabeta/CD19-depleted allogeneic hematopoietic cell transplantation in children was quantitatively tracked in the study by means of TCR repertoire profiling.

This clonotype appeared many times. Which antigen it targets is not known. No base-level quality is on record; no much larger clone is a single base apart. The investigation overall reported the following: Over the following months the frequencies of hyperexpanded clones went down, and after one year T-cell counts and TCRbeta diversity were mostly credited to newly produced T cells. In some patients, the high TCRbeta diversity seen at day 60 was put down to recipient T cells and intrathymic progenitors that had survived conditioning. The apparently early recovery of alphabetaT-cell counts about two months after transplant reportedly depended on only several hundred rapidly expanded clones that came from non-depleted graft cells.

Library creation used PCR. Sequencing used an Illumina HiSeq 2500. Molecular barcoding was employed in the preparation of TCR libraries, with unique molecular identifiers being used to normalize TCRbeta repertoire quantification. TCRdb reworked the public reads: Q25 trimming with fastp, MiXCR clone assembly, productive beta chains retained. Every entry covers one CDR3 protein and lists the most common genes and DNA from its rows. This sample has hundreds of thousands of distinct CDR3 sequences in its table, and approximately 8% of those were observed once. Just under 6.5% of the sample is in the top ten clones. Reading the germline V gene gives CDR1 SNHLY and CDR2 FYNNEI. Germline trimming: 6 bases from V, 2 bases from J; junction bases outside gene matches: 4. The CDR3 has 14 amino acids, counting the end cysteine and phenylalanine. Only the CDR3 DNA is retained, 42 bases long and in frame from the first base.

In the paper's terms, the treatment or condition label means: allogeneic hematopoietic cell transplantation with graft depleted of TCRalphabeta T cells and CD19 B cells. The transplant recipients were children given TCRalphabeta/CD19-depleted allogeneic hematopoietic cell grafts. This receptor was taken from a male patient younger than 18 who had a stem cell transplant for acute lymphoblastic leukemia, so the T cells may come from the graft donor. Recombination linked TRBV2 to TRBJ2-7; a stretch of 10 junction bases matches TRBD2. Sequenced material: PBMCs, mostly from graft donor cells, taken 180 days after TCRalphabeta/CD19-depleted stem cell transplant. The CDR3 corresponds to CASRRAGGTYEQYF. Read as DNA, the sequence is TGTGCCAGCAGAAGAGCGGGAGGGACCTACGAGCAGTACTTC.